This T cell receptor (beta chain) was sequenced in a study of identical twins. Findings and limits, study-wide: Excess sharing by twins proved weaker in beta out-of-frame sequences. Recombination models fit unrelated individuals' TCR alpha sharing but underestimated twins'. The more abundant beta clonotypes in cord blood had fewer insertions, and memory repertoires did not show this.

Comments on this clonotype: Its antigen is as yet unknown.

A universal primer site was incorporated via template switching, and the cDNA contained unique molecular identifiers. TCRdb re-derived calls from the 5' RACE reads in MiXCR, one entry per CDR3 protein. Of approximately 1.8 million distinct CDR3 sequences listed, more than 30% are singletons. The sequenced material came from cord blood. This sequence originates from a newborn girl in good health.

The CDR3 coding sequence is TGTGCCAGCAGAATGGGGGAACAGACGTCACCCCTCCACTTT. Its protein is CASRMGEQTSPLHF. The chain uses TRBV2 and TRBJ1-6; possibly TRBD1 for D (5 bases). The V end lost 6 bases, the J end lost 10 bases, and 16 bases lay between the germline ends. CDR1 is SNHLY and CDR2 is FYNNEI in the germline V gene. The CDR3 consists of 14 residues.